This is a list of T cell receptor beta chains from one sample in a study of OX40 agonist ivuxolimab in advanced cancers. Sequencing used immunoSEQ multiplex PCR; TCRdb keeps in-frame clones, though not all of them. The repertoire holds about 71,000 clones, with around 94% as singletons. This material consisted of CD4+ or CD8+ T cells sorted from blood, taken in a trial of the OX40 agonist ivuxolimab. The receptors derive from an adult with an advanced solid tumor such as melanoma, head and neck, liver or kidney cancer. Both conserved end residues are trimmed from each CDR3. Not every row has a clone size; where given, it reads once, few, many or a size class.

ASSFGGSSYEQY	TRBV27	12	NA
ASSQGLGNEQF	TRBV4-3	11	NA
ASGLVGIPKANYGYT	TRBV12-5	15	NA
ASSHNAYEQY	TRBV19	10	NA
ASSPQVDGETQY	TRBV27	12	NA
ASSVGRPGEKLF	TRBV9	12	NA
ATGTLVGNYGYT	TRBV15	12	NA
ASSQTSGPGETQY	TRBV14	13	NA
ASRQGTGGYYGYT	TRBV19	13	NA
ASSELGVAGYT	TRBV6-1	11	NA
ASRQGLASSYEQY	TRBV27	13	NA
ASSLRGGESTDTQY	TRBV11-2	14	NA
SAPANSGYT	TRBV20-1	9	NA
ASSPEGLAGGQGEQF	TRBV7-2	15	NA
ASSLTSVNYGYT	TRBV28	12	NA
ASSTGTEAF	TRBV5-1	9	NA
ASSTWDGYGYT	TRBV6-5	11	NA
ATSRDLFPPTTPQETQY	TRBV15	17	NA
ASSQDLAASYEQY	TRBV4-3	13	NA
ATSRDITAGTQY	TRBV15	12	NA
ASSFGLAGAEQY	TRBV28	12	NA
ASSQEDRVGNQPQH	TRBV14	14	NA
ASGPDVSPLH	TRBV9	10	NA
ASSQITYEQY	TRBV7-9	10	NA
ASSLMVGGRGEQF	TRBV5-8	13	NA
ASSEGRGRADTEAF	TRBV2	14	once
ASSLAAHNKLF	TRBV7-8	11	NA
ASSSEAGDLHEQF	TRBV5-4	13	once
AWTPGQGNQPQH	TRBV30	12	few
ASSYGISSGNTIY	TRBV6-5	13	NA
ASSGTGSNTEAF	TRBV6-1	12	NA
ASSPDRDSNQPQH	TRBV5-5	13	NA
ASSPDRSSGNTIY	TRBV7-7	13	NA
ASSLAGRDHEQF	TRBV7-9	12	NA
ASSQGVGLSYEQY	TRBV4-2	13	NA
ASSLSLLYEQY	TRBV7-6	11	NA
ASSQDWGGDTEAF	TRBV14	13	NA
AISEPGQTYNEQF	TRBV10-3	13	NA